This T cell receptor (beta chain) was profiled in a study of blood T cell repertoires in COVID-19. Individuals aged roughly 18 to 100 years were recruited from about two dozen US areas. Libraries were prepared by immunoSEQ multiplex PCR; TCRdb keeps only in-frame clonotypes and omits some of them. The data contain about 270,000 clones, approximately 91% of them singletons. V dropped 0 bases and J dropped 7 bases, with 8 bases sitting between them. The CDR3 spans 13 residues. The receptor was isolated from a woman between 40 and 50 years old with acute COVID-19. Sequencing was done on a sample of PBMCs or T cells enriched from blood (not recorded which). The V gene is TRBV12-3 or TRBV12-4, the J gene TRBJ2-3, with D perhaps TRBD1 (5 bases). CDR3 sequence: CASSLAGAHTQYF. CDR3 DNA sequence: TGTGCCAGCAGTTTAGCAGGGGCACATACGCAGTATTTT.